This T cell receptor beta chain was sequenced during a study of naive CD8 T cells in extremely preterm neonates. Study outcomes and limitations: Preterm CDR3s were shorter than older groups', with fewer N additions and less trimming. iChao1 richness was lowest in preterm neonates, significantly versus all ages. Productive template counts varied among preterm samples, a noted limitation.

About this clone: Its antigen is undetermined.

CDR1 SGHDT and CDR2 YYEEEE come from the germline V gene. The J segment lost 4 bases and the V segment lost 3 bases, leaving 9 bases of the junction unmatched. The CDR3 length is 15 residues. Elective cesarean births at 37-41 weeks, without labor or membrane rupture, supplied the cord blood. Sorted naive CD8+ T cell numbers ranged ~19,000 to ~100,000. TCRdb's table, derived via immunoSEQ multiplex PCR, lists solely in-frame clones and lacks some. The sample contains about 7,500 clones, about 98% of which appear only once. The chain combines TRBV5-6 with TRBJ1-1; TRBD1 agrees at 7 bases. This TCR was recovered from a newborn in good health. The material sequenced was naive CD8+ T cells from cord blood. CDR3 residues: CASSYAGGWSTEAFF. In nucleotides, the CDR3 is TGTGCCAGCAGCTATGCAGGGGGGTGGAGCACTGAAGCTTTCTTT.